The T cell receptor beta chain under discussion was sequenced for a study of blood T cell repertoires in COVID-19. About the research overall: The study drew acute and convalescent COVID-19 samples from the United States, Italy and Spain.

The CDR3 extends over 15 amino acids. Germline-derived CDR1 and CDR2 are SGDLS and YYNGEE. V shed 3 bases and J 3 bases; nucleotides not matched to a gene: 4. Per the study methods: From reference gene primer amplification, estimates of nucleated cell counts were derived. Assay: immunoSEQ multiplex PCR; the TCRdb copy retains only in-frame clones and omits some. The D gene and trimming were derived from the DNA, and the V and J assignments and clone size from that table. The data contain tens of thousands of clones, roughly 80% of them seen just once; the ten biggest clones take up 4% to 6%. This sequence was found in a man in his fifties or sixties with active COVID-19. The sequencing input was peripheral blood. The chain carries TRBV9 and TRBJ2-5, with 11 nucleotides matching TRBD2. Here the CDR3 reads CASSAGLAVKETQYF. Written as DNA, the CDR3 is TGTGCCAGCAGCGCGGGACTAGCGGTCAAAGAGACCCAGTACTTC.